The 3 T cell receptor beta chains reported below all come from one sample, sequenced in a study of blood T cell repertoires in COVID-19. Here immunoSEQ multiplex PCR was the method, and the copy in TCRdb shows in-frame clones only, minus some. The table shows approximately 160,000 clones, with approximately 86% occurring only once. Sequences were obtained from peripheral blood. The receptors stem from a man aged 55 to 69 with COVID-19, enrolled during active disease.

This clone was seen only once. The V call is TRBV10-3, the J call TRBJ2-2; 7 bases map to TRBD1. Germline values: CDR1 ENHRY, CDR2 SYGVKD. Germline trimming cut 6 bases from V and 0 bases from J; bases unmatched to any gene: 1. This CDR3 spans 14 amino acids. Written as DNA, the CDR3 is TGTGCCATCAGGGGACAGTCGAACACCGGGGAGCTGTTTTTT. It specifies CAIRGQSNTGELFF.

The rearrangement joins TRBV21-1 to TRBJ2-7; the table's TRBD2 call for D was not verified on the DNA. TRBV21-1 represents a pseudogene. This CDR3 spans 12 amino acids. The CDR3 bases are TGTGCCAGCAGGGGGAAAACTAGCGTGGAGTACTTC. This gives the protein CASRGKTSVEYF.

V and J are TRBV7-8 and TRBJ1-4; maybe TRBD1 (6 bases). V was trimmed by 5 bases and J by 4 bases, leaving 17 bases between them. Germline V gene data show CDR1 as SGHVS and CDR2 as FQNEAQ. The CDR3 totals 16 residues. CDR3 residues: CASSRGVGASNEKLFF. Here the CDR3 DNA reads TGTGCCAGCAGCCGAGGCGTGGGGGCGAGTAATGAAAAACTGTTTTTT.